Following are 14 T cell receptor beta chains from one sample sequenced in a study of molecular identifiers for immune sequencing clone quantification. TCRdb re-called the PCR reads with MiXCR, one entry per CDR3 protein. The table lists nearly 650,000 distinct CDR3 sequences, less than 30% of them singletons, with 0.78% in the top ten. The sequenced sample was naive CD8+ T cells from blood, with Jurkat cell RNA spiked in. Subset: FACS-sorted CD8+CD4-CCR7+CD45RA+ naive T cells. These receptors were taken from a human donor in good health. Some libraries in this study had Jurkat cell RNA spiked in.

This clonotype was observed a handful of times. The chain employs TRBV11-1 and TRBJ2-7, with TRBD2 identical over 14 bases. This CDR3 has 14 amino acids. Germline trimming cut 8 bases from V and 4 bases from J; bases unmatched to any gene: 4. Germline V lookup: CDR1 SGHAT, CDR2 FQDESV (reference sequence). CDR3 nucleotide sequence: TGTGCCAGCGGGACTAGCGGGAGTTATTACGAGCAGTACTTC. This codes for CASGTSGSYYEQYF.

In its sample, this clonotype was seen many times. The genes are TRBV7-3 and TRBJ2-1, with TRBD1 matching 8 bases. The CDR3 totals 16 residues. The V gene end was trimmed by 1 base and the J gene end by 7 bases; junction bases not matched to a gene: 9. Germline V CDR1 and CDR2: SGHTA, FQGTGA. Here the CDR3 DNA reads TGTGCCAGCAGCTTAATGGGCCCAGGGGGCCGGAATGAGCAGTTCTTC. As protein: CASSLMGPGGRNEQFF. Supplemented by reference TRBV7-3 and TRBJ2-1, the full variable domain reads GAGVSQTPSNKVTEKGKYVELRCDPISGHTALYWYRQSLGQGPEFLIYFQGTGAADDSGLPNDRFFAVRPEGSVSTLKIQRTERGDSAVYLCASSLMGPGGRNEQFFGPGTRLTVL.

This clonotype was picked up many times. The V call is TRBV4-1, the J call TRBJ2-7; 12 bases line up with TRBD1. The V and J ends lost 4 bases and 5 bases, in that order; junction bases with no gene match: 3. CDR1 and CDR2 from the germline V gene are MGHRA and YSYEKL. The CDR3 loop spans 14 amino acids. DNA for the CDR3: TGCGCCAGCAGCCGAGGGACAGGGGGCGACGAGCAGTACTTC. Protein product: CASSRGTGGDEQYF.

There are a few counts of this clonotype. The chain has TRBV11-2 and TRBJ2-7, with TRBD1 as a possible D gene (5 bases). Trimming pared 1 base from V and 4 bases from J, leaving 11 bases between. Germline loops: CDR1 SGHAT, CDR2 FQNNGV. The CDR3 spans 14 residues. The CDR3 protein is CASSLGGNQYEQYF. In DNA, the CDR3 is TGTGCCAGCAGCTTAGGGGGCAATCAGTACGAGCAGTACTTC.

This clonotype was observed once. This may be a read error: a much more frequent sequence differs by one nucleotide. The genes are TRBV10-3 and TRBJ2-7; a weak D match, TRBD2 (6 bases). Germline V gene lookup returns CDR1 ENHRY and CDR2 SYGVKD. The CDR3 loop spans 14 amino acids. The chain's CDR3 is CAIGEGRASDEQYF. As DNA, the CDR3 is TGTGCCATCGGTGAGGGCAGGGCTAGCGACGAGCAGTACTTC.

This clonotype was observed a handful of times. J is TRBJ2-3 and V is TRBV9, with TRBD1 identical over 8 bases. The germline gives CDR1 SGDLS, CDR2 YYNGEE. J was trimmed by 5 bases and V by 3 bases; bases with no gene match: 11. This CDR3 comprises 16 residues. The CDR3 protein is CASSDPRQGMRDTQYF. The DNA of the CDR3 is TGTGCCAGCAGCGATCCGCGACAGGGGATGAGAGATACGCAGTATTTT.

In this sample, this clonotype turned up a few times. One end of the junction varies from germline; a read error may be responsible. The gene calls are TRBV7-7 and TRBJ2-5, with 8 bases fitting TRBD2. The CDR3 contains 16 residues. CDR1 and CDR2 (germline): SSHAT, FNYEAQ (reference sequence). CDR3 coding DNA: TGTGCTAGCAGCTTAGAAGCGGGAGTAAGCTGGGAGACCCAGTACTTC. Translated: CASSLEAGVSWETQYF. Variable domain in full (rest from reference TRBV7-7 and TRBJ2-5): GAGVSQSPRYKVTKRGQDVTLRCDPISSHATLYWYQQALGQGPEFLTYFNYEAQPDKSGLPSDRFSAERPEGSISTLTIQRTEQRDSAMYRCASSLEAGVSWETQYFGPGTRLLVL.

The chain uses TRBV29-1 and TRBJ2-5, with D possibly TRBD1 on 5 matching bases. The V gene lost 1 base and the J gene lost 4 bases, with 16 bases spanning the gap. This CDR3 region has 15 residues. CDR1 is SQVTM and CDR2 is ANQGSEA in the germline V gene. The CDR3: CSVEAGPFQGETQYF. CDR3 coding DNA: TGCAGCGTTGAAGCAGGACCCTTTCAGGGAGAGACCCAGTACTTC.

A word on this clonotype: A much larger clonotype is one base distant, so this may be a read error. The gene calls are TRBV7-9 and TRBJ1-1; 9 positions agree with TRBD1. The CDR3 consists of 13 residues. Germline CDR1 is SEHNR and CDR2 is FQNEAQ (reference sequence). Here the CDR3 DNA reads TGTGCCGGCAGCATACAGGGGGCGGCTGAAGCTTTCTTT. It codes for CAGSIQGAAEAFF.

This clonotype was observed many times. The chain has TRBV4-1 and TRBJ2-7, with D perhaps assigned TRBD1 or TRBD2 (5 bases each). The CDR3 covers 13 residues. The germline V gene has CDR1 MGHRA and CDR2 YSYEKL. V lost 1 base to trimming and J lost 2 bases, with 6 bases between them. Here the CDR3 reads CASSQGDPYEQYF. The CDR3 bases are TGCGCCAGCAGCCAAGGGGACCCCTACGAGCAGTACTTC.

This clonotype was observed a single time. This chain connects TRBV3-1 to TRBJ1-3; D is undetermined. The CDR3 covers 17 residues. The germline gives CDR1 LGHDT, CDR2 YNNKEL (reference sequence). The germline V and J ends were trimmed by 1 base and 0 bases, with 13 bases remaining between them. CDR3 nucleotide sequence: TGTGCCAGCAGCCAAGCCCAATTTCAGTACTCTGGAAACACCATATATTTT. Translating it yields CASSQAQFQYSGNTIYF.

This clonotype has at least ten counts. The CDR3 reads CSARPGTDTNYGYTF. DNA for the CDR3: TGCAGTGCTAGACCTGGGACAGATACTAACTATGGCTACACCTTC. V gene TRBV20-1 combines with J gene TRBJ1-2; TRBD1 aligns across 7 bases. This CDR3 has 15 amino acids. V trimming: 2 bases; J trimming: 0 bases; junction bases outside the gene matches: 6. Germline V lookup: CDR1 DFQATT, CDR2 SNEGSKA (reference sequence).

Here the CDR3 reads CSARDREGRSYEQYF. The CDR3 region has the DNA TGCAGTGCTAGAGATCGAGAGGGAAGGTCCTACGAGCAGTACTTC. The rearrangement joins TRBV20-1 to TRBJ2-7, with D possibly TRBD2 on 5 matching bases. This CDR3 has 15 residues. The germline gives CDR1 DFQATT, CDR2 SNEGSKA (reference sequence). Trimming took off 0 bases at V and 1 base at J, with 13 bases between the two ends.

The chain has TRBV7-6 and TRBJ1-2; the match to TRBD1 covers 7 bases. The CDR3 covers 15 residues. The germline gives CDR1 SGHVS, CDR2 FNYEAQ. The ends lost 5 bases at V and 2 bases at J; junction bases unmatched: 8. The CDR3 region has the DNA TGTGCCAGCAGCCCAGGGGACAGCTTCAACTATGGCTACACCTTC. Translated: CASSPGDSFNYGYTF.